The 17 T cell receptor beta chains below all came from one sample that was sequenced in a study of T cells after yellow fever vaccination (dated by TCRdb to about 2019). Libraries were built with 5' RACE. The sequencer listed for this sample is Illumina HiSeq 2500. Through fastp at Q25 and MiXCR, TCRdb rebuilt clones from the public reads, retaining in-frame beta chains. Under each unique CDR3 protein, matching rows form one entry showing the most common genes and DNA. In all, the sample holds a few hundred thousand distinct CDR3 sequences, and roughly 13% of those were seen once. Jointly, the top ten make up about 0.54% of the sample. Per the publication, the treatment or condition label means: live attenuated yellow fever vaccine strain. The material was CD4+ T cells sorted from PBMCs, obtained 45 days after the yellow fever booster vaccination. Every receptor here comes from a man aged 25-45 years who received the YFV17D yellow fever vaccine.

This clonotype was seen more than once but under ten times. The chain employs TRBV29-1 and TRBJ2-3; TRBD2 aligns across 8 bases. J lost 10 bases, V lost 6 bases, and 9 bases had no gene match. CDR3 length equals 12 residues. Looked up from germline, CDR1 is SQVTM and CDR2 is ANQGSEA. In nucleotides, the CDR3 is TGCAGCGTCCGCAAGCGGGAGAGTCCGCAGTATTTT. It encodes CSVRKRESPQYF.

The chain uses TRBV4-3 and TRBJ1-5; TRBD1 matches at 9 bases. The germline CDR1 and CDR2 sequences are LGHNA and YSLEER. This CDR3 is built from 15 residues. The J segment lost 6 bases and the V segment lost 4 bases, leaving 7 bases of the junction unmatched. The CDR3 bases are TGCGCCAGCAGCCCGGGACAGGGCAGCGGTCAGCCCCAGCATTTT. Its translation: CASSPGQGSGQPQHF.

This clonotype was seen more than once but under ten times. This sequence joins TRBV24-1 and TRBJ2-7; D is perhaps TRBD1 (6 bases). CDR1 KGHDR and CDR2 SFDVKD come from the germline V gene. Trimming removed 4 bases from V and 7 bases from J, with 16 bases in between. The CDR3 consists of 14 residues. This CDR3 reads CATSEPGTSGEQYF. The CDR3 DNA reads TGTGCCACCAGTGAACCCGGGACATCCGGGGAGCAGTACTTC.

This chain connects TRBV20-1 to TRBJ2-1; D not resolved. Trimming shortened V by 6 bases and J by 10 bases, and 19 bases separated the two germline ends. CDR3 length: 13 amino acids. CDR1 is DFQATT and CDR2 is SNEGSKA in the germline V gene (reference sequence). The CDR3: CSATARAPGEQFF. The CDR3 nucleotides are TGCAGTGCAACCGCCCGGGCCCCCGGGGAGCAGTTCTTC.

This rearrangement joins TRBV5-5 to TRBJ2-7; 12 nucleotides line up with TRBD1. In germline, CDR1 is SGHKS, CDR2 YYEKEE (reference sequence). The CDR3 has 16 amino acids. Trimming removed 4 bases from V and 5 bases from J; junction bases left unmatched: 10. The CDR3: CASSQLLRDRGHEQYF. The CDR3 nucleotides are TGTGCCAGCAGCCAACTCCTTCGGGACAGGGGGCACGAGCAGTACTTC. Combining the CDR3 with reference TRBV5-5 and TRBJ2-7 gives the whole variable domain DAGVTQSPTHLIKTRGQQVTLRCSPISGHKSVSWYQQVLGQGPQFIFQYYEKEERGRGNFPDRFSARQFPNYSSELNVNALLLGDSALYLCASSQLLRDRGHEQYFGPGTRLTVT.

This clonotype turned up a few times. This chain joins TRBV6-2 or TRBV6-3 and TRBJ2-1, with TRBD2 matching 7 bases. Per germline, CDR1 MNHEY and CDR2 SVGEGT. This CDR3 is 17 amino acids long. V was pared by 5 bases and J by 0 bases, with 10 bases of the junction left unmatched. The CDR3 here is CASSSGTTGRSYNEQFF. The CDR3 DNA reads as TGTGCCAGCAGTAGCGGGACTACCGGGCGCTCCTACAATGAGCAGTTCTTC.

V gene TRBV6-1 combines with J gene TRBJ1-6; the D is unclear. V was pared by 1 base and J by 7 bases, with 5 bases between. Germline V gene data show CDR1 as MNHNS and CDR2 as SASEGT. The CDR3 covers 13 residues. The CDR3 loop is CASSEGVNSPLHF. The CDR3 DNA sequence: TGTGCCAGCAGTGAAGGGGTCAATTCACCCCTCCACTTT.

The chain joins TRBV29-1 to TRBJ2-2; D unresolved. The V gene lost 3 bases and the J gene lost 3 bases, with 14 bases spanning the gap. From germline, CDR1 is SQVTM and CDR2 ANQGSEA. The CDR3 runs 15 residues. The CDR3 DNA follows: TGCAGCGTTGATGGGCGAGGCAAGGACACCGGGGAGCTGTTTTTT. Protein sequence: CSVDGRGKDTGELFF.

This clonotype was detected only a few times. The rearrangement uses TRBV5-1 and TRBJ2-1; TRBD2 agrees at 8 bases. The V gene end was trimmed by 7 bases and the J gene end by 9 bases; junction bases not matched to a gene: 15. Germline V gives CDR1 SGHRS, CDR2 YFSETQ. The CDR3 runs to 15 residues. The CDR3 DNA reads TGCGCCAGCTGCCAAGAAGCGGGAGTAAAGGGTGAGCAGTTCTTC. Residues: CASCQEAGVKGEQFF.

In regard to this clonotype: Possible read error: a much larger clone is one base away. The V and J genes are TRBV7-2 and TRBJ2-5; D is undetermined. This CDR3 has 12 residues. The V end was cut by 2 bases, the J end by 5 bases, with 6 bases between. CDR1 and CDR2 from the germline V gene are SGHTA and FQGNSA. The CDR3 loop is CASSLLNETQYF. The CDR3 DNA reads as TGTGCCAGCAGCTTATTAAATGAGACCCAGTACTTC.

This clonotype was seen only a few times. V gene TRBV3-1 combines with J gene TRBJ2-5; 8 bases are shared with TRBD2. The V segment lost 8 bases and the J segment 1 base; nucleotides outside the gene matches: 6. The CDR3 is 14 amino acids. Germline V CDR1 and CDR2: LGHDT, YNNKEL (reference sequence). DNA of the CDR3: TGTGCCAGCGGTCAACTAGCGGCCCAAGAGACCCAGTACTTC. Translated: CASGQLAAQETQYF.

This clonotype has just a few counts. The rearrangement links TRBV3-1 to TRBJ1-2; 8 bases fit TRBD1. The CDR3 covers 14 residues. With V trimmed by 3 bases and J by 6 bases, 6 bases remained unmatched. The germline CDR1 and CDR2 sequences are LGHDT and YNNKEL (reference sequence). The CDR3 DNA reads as TGTGCCAGCAGCCAGGTATCAGGGGGCGATGGCTACACCTTC. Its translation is CASSQVSGGDGYTF.

CDR3 DNA: TGCAGTGCTAGAGATACTAGACAGGCAAGGGGCTACGAGCAGTACTTC. This encodes CSARDTRQARGYEQYF. This rearrangement joins TRBV20-1 to TRBJ2-7; tentative D call: TRBD1 (6 bases). CDR1 and CDR2 (germline): DFQATT, SNEGSKA (reference sequence). V was trimmed by 0 bases and J by 3 bases, leaving 18 bases between them. CDR3 size: 16 residues.

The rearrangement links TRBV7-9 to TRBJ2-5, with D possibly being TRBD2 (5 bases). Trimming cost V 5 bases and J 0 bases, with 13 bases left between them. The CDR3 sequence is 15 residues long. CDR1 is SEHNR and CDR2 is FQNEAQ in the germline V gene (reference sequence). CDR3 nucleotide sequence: TGTGCCAGCAGCCGACGGGGAAAAGACCAAGAGACCCAGTACTTC. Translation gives CASSRRGKDQETQYF. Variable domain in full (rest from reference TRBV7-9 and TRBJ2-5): DTGVSQNPRHKITKRGQNVTFRCDPISEHNRLYWYRQTLGQGPEFLTYFQNEAQLEKSRLLSDRFSAERPKGSFSTLEIQRTEQGDSAMYLCASSRRGKDQETQYFGPGTRLLVL.

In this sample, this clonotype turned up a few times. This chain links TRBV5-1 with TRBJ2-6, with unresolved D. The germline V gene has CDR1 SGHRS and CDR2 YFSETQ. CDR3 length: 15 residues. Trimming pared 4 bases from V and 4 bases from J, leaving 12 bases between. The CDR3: CASSMDARGANVLTF. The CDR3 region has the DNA TGCGCCAGCAGCATGGACGCGAGAGGGGCCAACGTCCTGACTTTC.

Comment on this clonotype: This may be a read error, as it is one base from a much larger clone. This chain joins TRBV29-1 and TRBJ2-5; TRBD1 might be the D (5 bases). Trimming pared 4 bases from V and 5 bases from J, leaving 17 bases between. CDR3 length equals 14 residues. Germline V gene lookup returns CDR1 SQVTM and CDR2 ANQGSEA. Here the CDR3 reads CSVGPEGVWETQYF. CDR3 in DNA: TGCAGCGTTGGCCCGGAAGGGGTATGGGAGACCCAGTACTTC.

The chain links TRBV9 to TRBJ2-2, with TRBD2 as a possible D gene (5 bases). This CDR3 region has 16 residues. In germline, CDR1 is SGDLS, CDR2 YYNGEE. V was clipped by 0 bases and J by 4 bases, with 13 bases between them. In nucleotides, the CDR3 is TGTGCCAGCAGCGTAGTAGGGAGCCCAAGCACCGGGGAGCTGTTTTTT. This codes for CASSVVGSPSTGELFF. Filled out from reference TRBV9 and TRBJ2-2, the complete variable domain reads DSGVTQTPKHLITATGQRVTLRCSPRSGDLSVYWYQQSLDQGLQFLIQYYNGEERAKGNILERFSAQQFPDLHSELNLSSLELGDSALYFCASSVVGSPSTGELFFGEGSRLTVL.